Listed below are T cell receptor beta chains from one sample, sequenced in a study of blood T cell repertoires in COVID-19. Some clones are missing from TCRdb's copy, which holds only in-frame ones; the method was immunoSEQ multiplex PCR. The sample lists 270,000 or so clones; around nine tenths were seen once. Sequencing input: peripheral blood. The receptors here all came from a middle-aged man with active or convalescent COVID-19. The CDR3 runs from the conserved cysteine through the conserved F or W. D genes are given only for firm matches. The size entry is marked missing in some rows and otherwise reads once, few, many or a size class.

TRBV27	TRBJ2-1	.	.	TGTGCCAGCAGTTTATGGCAGGAGGTCAATGAGCAGTTCTTC	CASSLWQEVNEQFF
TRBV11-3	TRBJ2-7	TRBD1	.	TGTGCCAGCAGCCGCCGGGACAGCACTTACGAGCAGTACTTC	CASSRRDSTYEQYF
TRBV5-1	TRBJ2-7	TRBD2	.	TGCGCCAGCAGCTCCCTAGCGGGAGGTCCCTACGAGCAGTACTTC	CASSSLAGGPYEQYF
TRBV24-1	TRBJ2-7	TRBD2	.	TGTGCCACCAGTGGAACTAGCGGGGGGATCTCCTACGAGCAGTACTTC	CATSGTSGGISYEQYF
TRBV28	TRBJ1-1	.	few	TGTGCCAGCAGTTTAGTCCAAGACAGCCCGAACACTGAAGCTTTCTTT	CASSLVQDSPNTEAFF
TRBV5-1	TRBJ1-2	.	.	TGCGCCAGCAGCTTGGCCGAAAAGGGACTCTATGGCTACACCTTC	CASSLAEKGLYGYTF
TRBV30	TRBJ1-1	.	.	TGTGCCTGGAGAGCATGGGGCACCCCGAACACTGAAGCTTTCTTT	CAWRAWGTPNTEAFF
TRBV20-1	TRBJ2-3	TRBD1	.	TGCAGTGCTACTGACAGGGCCGTGTCCGATACGCAGTATTTT	CSATDRAVSDTQYF
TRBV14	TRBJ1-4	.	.	TGTGCCAGCAGCTTCACCCGGGGGTCGGGTGAAAAACTGTTTTTT	CASSFTRGSGEKLFF
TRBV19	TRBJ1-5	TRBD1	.	TGTGCCAGTAGGGCGGGGACAGAAAATCAGCCCCAGCATTTT	CASRAGTENQPQHF
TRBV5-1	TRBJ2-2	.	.	TGCGCCAGCAGCTTGAAGACGGCCTGGAGAGGCACCGGGGAGCTGTTTTTT	CASSLKTAWRGTGELFF
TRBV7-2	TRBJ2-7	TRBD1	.	TGTGCCAGCAGCTTAAAGGCAGGGGGATATAACGAGCAGTACTTC	CASSLKAGGYNEQYF
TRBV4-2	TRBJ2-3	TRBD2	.	TGTGCCAGCAGCCAAGAGATGGGACTAGCGGCAGATACGCAGTATTTT	CASSQEMGLAADTQYF
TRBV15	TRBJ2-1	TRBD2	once	TGTGCCACCAGAAACGGACTAGCGGAAAGCAATGAGCAGTTCTTC	CATRNGLAESNEQFF
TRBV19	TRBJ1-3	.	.	TGTGCCAGTACCCCCTTTTCCTCTGGAAACACCATATATTTT	CASTPFSSGNTIYF
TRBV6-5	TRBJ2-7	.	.	TGTGCCAGCAGTTATGTTCGCGCTTCCTACGAGCAGTACTTC	CASSYVRASYEQYF
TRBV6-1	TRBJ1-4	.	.	TGTGCCAGCAGTGAAGCTAGGGGTTTTGAAAAACTGTTTTTT	CASSEARGFEKLFF
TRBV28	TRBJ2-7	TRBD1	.	TGTGCCAGCAGTTTCGGGACAGGGAACCACGAGCAGTACTTC	CASSFGTGNHEQYF
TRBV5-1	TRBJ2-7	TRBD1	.	TGCGCCAGCAGCCCGAGACAGGGTTCCCACCAAAGGACTTACTTC	CASSPRQGSHQRTYF
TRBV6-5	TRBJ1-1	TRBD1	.	TGTGCCAGCAGTTACTCGATTTCAGGGGGGACTGAAGCTTTCTTT	CASSYSISGGTEAFF
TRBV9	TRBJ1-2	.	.	TGTGCCAGCAGCGTAGGGCAGGGTTATGGCTACACCTTC	CASSVGQGYGYTF
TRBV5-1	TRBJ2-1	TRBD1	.	TGCGCCAGCAGCGTGAGACAGGGGGCCTACAATGAGCAGTTCTTC	CASSVRQGAYNEQFF
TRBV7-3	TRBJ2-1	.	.	TGTGCCAGCAGCTTCAATAGTCCATACAATGAGCAGTTCTTC	CASSFNSPYNEQFF
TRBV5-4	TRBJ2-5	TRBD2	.	TGTGCCAGCAGACCTTTCGGGGGGCAAGAGACCCAGTACTTC	CASRPFGGQETQYF
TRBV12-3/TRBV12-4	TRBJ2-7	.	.	TGTGCCAGCAGTCCGGACACTGACTGGGAGCAGTACTTC	CASSPDTDWEQYF
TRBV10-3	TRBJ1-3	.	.	TGTGCCATCAGTCAGGACTCTGGAAACACCATATATTTT	CAISQDSGNTIYF
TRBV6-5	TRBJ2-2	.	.	TGTGCCAGCCAGGGAACCGGGGAGCTGTTTTTT	CASQGTGELFF